This T cell receptor beta chain was documented in a study of blood T cells in healthy people across ages. This clonotype was picked up one time. Its antigen is undetermined. Study-wide findings and caveats: Any conclusive comparison of naive versus antigen-experienced cells was prevented by using unsorted PBMCs. CMV infection status of these donors was not known.

Alongside a J-beta primer mix, a sample-barcoded 5' primer served in a second PCR lasting about 7 to 11 cycles. A tag from a template-switch adaptor with 12 random nucleotides marked each cDNA molecule. TCRdb itself ran the 5' RACE reads through MiXCR, one entry per CDR3 protein. Of more than 1.4 million distinct CDR3 sequences listed, about 43% are singletons. V lost 1 base, J lost 0 bases, and 11 bases stayed unmatched. CDR3 length: 20 amino acids. Germline V gives CDR1 SGHTA, CDR2 FQGNSA. This clonotype was sampled from a woman younger than 35 in good health. Input material: blood. The rearrangement uses TRBV7-2 and TRBJ2-2; 10 nucleotides agree with TRBD2. The CDR3 sequence is CASSLGVTSGPDSNTGELFF. The DNA for the CDR3 is TGTGCCAGCAGCTTAGGGGTGACTAGCGGGCCCGACTCGAACACCGGGGAGCTGTTTTTT.